This T cell receptor (beta chain) was sequenced for a study of cytomegalovirus exposure and HLA in healthy donors. For the study at large: Caucasian-associated ancestry cluster membership applied to less than 85% of 398 genotyped donors. Study-level findings and limits: A few of the chains that were CMV-associated were confirmed in vitro to be specific for CMV antigens. A later analysis by the authors found several of the most significant clusters apparently linked to common viral pathogens.

Notes on this clone: Antigen unknown.

Likely unrecorded immune exposures existed in these nominally healthy donors. PCR involved 60 Vbeta and 13 Jbeta primers. Assay: immunoSEQ multiplex PCR; the TCRdb copy retains only in-frame clones and omits some. The sample holds under 200,000 clones, 80% to 85% seen once. Germline V gene sequence: CDR1 SGHTA, CDR2 FQGNSA. The CDR3 has 12 residues. Trimming stripped 5 bases from V and 9 bases from J, with 10 bases between. The sequence came from a boy between 10 and 17 years old in good health and CMV-seronegative. Sequencing input: PBMCs. The chain is built from TRBV7-2 and TRBJ2-2; D is undetermined. The CDR3 protein is CASSRRGRELFF. In DNA, the CDR3 is TGTGCCAGCAGCCGGCGCGGTCGGGAGCTGTTTTTT.